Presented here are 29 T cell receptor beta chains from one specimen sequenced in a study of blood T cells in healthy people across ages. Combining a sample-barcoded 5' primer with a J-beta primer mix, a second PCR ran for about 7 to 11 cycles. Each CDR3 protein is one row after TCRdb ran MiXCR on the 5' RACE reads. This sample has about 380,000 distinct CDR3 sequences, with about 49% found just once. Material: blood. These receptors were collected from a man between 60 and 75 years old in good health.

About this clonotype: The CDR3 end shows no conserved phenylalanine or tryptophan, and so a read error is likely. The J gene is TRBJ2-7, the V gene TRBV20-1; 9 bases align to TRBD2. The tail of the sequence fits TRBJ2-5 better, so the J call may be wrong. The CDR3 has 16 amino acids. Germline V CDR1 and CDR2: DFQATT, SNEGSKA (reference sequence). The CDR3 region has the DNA TGCAGTGCTAGAGAGGGACTCGGGACTAGCAGCGCGACCCAGTACTTA. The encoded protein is CSAREGLGTSSATQYL.

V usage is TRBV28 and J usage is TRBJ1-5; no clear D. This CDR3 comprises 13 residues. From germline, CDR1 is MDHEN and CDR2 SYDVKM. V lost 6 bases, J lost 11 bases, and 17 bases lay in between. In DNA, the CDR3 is TGTGCCAGCAGGGAAGATAACCTCAGAACCCAGCATTTT. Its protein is CASREDNLRTQHF.

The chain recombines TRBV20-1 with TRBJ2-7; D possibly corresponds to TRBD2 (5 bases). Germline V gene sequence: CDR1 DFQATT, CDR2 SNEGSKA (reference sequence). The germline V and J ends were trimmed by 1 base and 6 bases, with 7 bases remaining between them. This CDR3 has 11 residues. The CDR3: CSARGGFEQYF. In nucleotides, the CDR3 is TGCAGTGCTAGAGGAGGGTTCGAGCAGTACTTC.

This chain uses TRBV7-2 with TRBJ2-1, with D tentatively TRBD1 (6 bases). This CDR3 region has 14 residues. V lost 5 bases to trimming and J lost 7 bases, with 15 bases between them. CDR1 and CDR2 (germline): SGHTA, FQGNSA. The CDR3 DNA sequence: TGTGCCAGCAGCGGGGACAATAGGGGGAATGAGCAGTTCTTC. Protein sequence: CASSGDNRGNEQFF.

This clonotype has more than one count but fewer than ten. CDR3 sequence (DNA): TGCAGCGTTCTAGGACAGGGGGGCCTGCGGTACGAGCAGTACTTC. As protein: CSVLGQGGLRYEQYF. V gene TRBV29-1 combines with J gene TRBJ2-7, with TRBD1 matching 10 bases. In germline, CDR1 is SQVTM, CDR2 ANQGSEA. Losses at the gene ends were 5 bases for V and 4 bases for J; bases not matched to a gene: 11. The CDR3 runs to 15 residues.

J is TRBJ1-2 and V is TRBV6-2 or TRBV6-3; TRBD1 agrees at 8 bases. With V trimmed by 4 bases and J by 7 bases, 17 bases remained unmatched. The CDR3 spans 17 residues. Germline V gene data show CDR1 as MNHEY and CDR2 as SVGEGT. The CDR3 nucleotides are TGTGCCAGCAGTTCCTTGATAAGACAGGGGCATATCGGTGGCTACACCTTC. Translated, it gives CASSSLIRQGHIGGYTF.

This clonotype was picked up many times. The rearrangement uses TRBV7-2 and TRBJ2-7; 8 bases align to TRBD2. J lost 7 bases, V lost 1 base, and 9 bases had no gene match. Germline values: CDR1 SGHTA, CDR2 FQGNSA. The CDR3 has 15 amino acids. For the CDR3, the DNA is TGTGCCAGCAGCTTAGATGTCGGGAGGGTTCGAGAGCAGTACTTC. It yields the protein CASSLDVGRVREQYF.

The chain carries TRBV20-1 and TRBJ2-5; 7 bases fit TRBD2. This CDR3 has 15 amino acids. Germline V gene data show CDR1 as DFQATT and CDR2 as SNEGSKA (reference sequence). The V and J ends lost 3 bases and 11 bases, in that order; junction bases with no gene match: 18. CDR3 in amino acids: CSARAPGGSRYEQYF. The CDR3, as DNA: TGCAGTGCTAGGGCCCCAGGCGGGAGTCGGTATGAGCAGTACTTC.

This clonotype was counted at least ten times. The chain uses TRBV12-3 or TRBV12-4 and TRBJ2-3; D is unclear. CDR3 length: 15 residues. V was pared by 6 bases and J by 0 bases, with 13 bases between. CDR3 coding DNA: TGTGCCAGCAGGTCGGGTGGGGTGAGCACAGATACGCAGTATTTT. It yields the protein CASRSGGVSTDTQYF.

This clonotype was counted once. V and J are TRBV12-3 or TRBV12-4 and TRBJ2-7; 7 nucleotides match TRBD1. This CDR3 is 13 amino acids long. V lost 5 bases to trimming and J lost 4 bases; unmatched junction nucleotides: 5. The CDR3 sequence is CASSPQTGYEQYF. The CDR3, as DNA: TGTGCCAGCAGTCCCCAGACAGGGTACGAGCAGTACTTC.

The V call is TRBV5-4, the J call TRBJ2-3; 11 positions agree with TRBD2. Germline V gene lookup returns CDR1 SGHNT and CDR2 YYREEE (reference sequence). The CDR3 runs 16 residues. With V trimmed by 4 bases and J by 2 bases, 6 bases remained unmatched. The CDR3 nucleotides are TGTGCCAGCAGCCCTAGACTAGCGGGGTACACAGATACGCAGTATTTT. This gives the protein CASSPRLAGYTDTQYF.

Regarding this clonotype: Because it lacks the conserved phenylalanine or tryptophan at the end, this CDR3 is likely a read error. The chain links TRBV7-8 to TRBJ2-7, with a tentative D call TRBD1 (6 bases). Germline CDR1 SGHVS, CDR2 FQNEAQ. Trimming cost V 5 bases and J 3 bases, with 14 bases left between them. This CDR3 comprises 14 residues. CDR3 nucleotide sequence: TGTGCCAGCAGCCGTCTGGGGGACATCTACGAGCAGTACTTA. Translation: CASSRLGDIYEQYL.

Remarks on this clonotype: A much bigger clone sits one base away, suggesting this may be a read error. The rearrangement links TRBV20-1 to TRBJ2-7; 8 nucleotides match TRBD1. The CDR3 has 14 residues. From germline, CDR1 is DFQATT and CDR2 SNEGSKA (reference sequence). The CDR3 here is CSARPAGGPYGQYF. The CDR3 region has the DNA TGCAGTGCTAGACCCGCAGGGGGCCCCTACGGGCAGTACTTC.

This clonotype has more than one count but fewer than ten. The CDR3 here is CASSQGRASYEQYF. The CDR3 DNA is TGTGCCAGCAGCCAGGGCAGGGCCTCCTACGAGCAGTACTTC. The V gene is TRBV7-2, the J gene TRBJ2-7, with D perhaps TRBD1 (5 bases). The CDR3 contains 14 residues. The V end lost 5 bases, the J end lost 0 bases, and 11 bases lay between the germline ends. Germline V gives CDR1 SGHTA, CDR2 FQGNSA.

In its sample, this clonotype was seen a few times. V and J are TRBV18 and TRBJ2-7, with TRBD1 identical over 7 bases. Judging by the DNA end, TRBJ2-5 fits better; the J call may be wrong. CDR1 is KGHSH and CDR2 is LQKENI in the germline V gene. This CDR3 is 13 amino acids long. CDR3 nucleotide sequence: TGTGCCAGCTCACCTGGACAGGTCGAGACCCAGTACTTC. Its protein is CASSPGQVETQYF.

The CDR3 DNA reads TGTGCCAGCAGCCGACGAATAGGGATGAACACTGAAGCTTTCTTT. It yields the protein CASSRRIGMNTEAFF. The chain is built from TRBV7-2 and TRBJ1-1; D not certain. This CDR3 has 15 residues. The V and J ends lost 5 bases and 0 bases respectively, with 13 bases between them. Per the germline V gene, CDR1 is SGHTA and CDR2 is FQGNSA.

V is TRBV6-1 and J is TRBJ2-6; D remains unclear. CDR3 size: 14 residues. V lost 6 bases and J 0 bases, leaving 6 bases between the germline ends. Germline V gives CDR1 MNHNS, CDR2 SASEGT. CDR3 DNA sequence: TGTGCCAGCAGGATAACCTCTGGGGCCAACGTCCTGACTTTC. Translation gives CASRITSGANVLTF.

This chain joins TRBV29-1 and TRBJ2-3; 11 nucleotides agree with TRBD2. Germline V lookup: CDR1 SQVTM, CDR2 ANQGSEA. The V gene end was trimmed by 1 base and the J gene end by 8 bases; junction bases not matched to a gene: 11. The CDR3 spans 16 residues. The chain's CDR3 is CSVEGVAGGPDATQYF. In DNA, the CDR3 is TGCAGCGTTGAAGGGGTAGCGGGAGGGCCAGACGCTACGCAGTATTTT.

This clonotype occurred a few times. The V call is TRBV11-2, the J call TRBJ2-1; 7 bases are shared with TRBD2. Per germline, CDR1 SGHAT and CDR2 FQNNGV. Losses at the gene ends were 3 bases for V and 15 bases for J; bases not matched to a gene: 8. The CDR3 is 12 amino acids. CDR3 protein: CASSFPGLQAFF. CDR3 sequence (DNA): TGTGCCAGCAGCTTCCCGGGACTACAAGCGTTCTTC.

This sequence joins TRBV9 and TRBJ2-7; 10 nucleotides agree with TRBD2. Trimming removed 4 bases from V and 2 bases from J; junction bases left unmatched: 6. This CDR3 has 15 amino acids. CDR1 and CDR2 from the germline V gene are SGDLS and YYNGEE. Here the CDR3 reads CASSPGLAVTYEQYF. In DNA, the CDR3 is TGTGCCAGCAGCCCTGGACTAGCGGTAACCTACGAGCAGTACTTC. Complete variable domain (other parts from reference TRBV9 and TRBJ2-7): DSGVTQTPKHLITATGQRVTLRCSPRSGDLSVYWYQQSLDQGLQFLIQYYNGEERAKGNILERFSAQQFPDLHSELNLSSLELGDSALYFCASSPGLAVTYEQYFGPGTRLTVT.

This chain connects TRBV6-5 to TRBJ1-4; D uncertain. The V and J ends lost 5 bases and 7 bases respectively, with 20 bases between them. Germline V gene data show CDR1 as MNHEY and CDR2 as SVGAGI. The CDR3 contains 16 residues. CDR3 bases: TGTGCCAGCAGTCTCCGGGCGCCGGAGGACTCTGAAAAACTGTTTTTT. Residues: CASSLRAPEDSEKLFF.

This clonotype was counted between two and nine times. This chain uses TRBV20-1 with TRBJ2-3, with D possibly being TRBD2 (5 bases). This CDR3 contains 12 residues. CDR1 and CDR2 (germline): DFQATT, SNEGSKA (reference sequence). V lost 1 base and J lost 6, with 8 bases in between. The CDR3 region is CSARVPGDTQYF. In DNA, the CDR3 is TGCAGTGCTAGAGTTCCGGGGGATACGCAGTATTTT.

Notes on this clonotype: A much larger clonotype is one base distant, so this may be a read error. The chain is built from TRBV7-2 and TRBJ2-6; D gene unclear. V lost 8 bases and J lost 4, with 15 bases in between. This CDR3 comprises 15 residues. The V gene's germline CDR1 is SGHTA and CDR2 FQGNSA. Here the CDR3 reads CASGLGLAGANVLTF. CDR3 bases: TGTGCCAGCGGCCTAGGATTGGCCGGGGCCAACGTCCTGACTTTC.

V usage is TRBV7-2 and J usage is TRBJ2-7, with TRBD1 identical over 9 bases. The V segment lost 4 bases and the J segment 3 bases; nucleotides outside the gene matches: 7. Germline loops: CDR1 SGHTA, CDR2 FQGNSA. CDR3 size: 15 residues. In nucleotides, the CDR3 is TGTGCCAGCAGCTCACCGGGACAGGGTTTCTACGAGCAGTACTTC. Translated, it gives CASSSPGQGFYEQYF.

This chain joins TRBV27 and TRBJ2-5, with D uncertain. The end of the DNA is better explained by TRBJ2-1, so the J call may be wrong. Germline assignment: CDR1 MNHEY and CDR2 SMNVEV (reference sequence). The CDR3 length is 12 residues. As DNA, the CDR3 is TGTGCCAGCAGCGTACCCCCAGAGACCCAGTTCTTC. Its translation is CASSVPPETQFF.

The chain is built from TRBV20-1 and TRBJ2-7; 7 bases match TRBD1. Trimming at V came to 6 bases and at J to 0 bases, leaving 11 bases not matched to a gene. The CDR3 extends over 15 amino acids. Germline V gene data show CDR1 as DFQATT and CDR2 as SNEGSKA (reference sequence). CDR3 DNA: TGCAGTGCCATCGGCGGCAGGGGGTTCTCCTACGAGCAGTACTTC. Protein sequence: CSAIGGRGFSYEQYF.

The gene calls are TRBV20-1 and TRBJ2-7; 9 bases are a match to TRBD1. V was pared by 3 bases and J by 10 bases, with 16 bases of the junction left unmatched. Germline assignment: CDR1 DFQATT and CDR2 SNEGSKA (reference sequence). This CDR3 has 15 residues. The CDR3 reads CSARGPGTGRRGQYF. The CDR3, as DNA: TGCAGTGCTAGGGGGCCAGGGACAGGGCGAAGGGGCCAGTACTTC.

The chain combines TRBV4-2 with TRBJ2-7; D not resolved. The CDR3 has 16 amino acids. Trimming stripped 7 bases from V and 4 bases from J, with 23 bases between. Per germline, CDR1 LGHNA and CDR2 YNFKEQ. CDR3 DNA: TGTGCCAGCAAAAGGGAAACCGGACCCAATGGGTACGAGCAGTACTTC. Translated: CASKRETGPNGYEQYF.

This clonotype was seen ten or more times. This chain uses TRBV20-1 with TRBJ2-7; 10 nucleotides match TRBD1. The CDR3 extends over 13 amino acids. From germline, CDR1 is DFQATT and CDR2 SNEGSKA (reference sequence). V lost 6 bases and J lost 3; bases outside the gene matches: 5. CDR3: CSAKRTGGYEQYF. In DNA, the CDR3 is TGCAGTGCCAAAAGGACAGGGGGCTACGAGCAGTACTTC.